What follows are 8 T cell receptor beta chains derived from one specimen sequenced in a study of blood T cell repertoires in COVID-19. Here immunoSEQ multiplex PCR was the method, and the copy in TCRdb shows in-frame clones only, minus some. Counted here are fewer than 150,000 clones, 86% occurring once; the ten biggest clones make up 18%. The sample was peripheral blood. The receptors were sampled from a woman in her forties or fifties who had recovered from COVID-19.

The chain uses TRBV11-2 and TRBJ2-5, with TRBD2 matching over 11 bases. Looked up from germline, CDR1 is SGHAT and CDR2 is FQNNGV. This CDR3 has 17 amino acids. V lost 4 bases and J lost 0; bases outside the gene matches: 7. The CDR3 DNA sequence: TGTGCCAGCAGCTATGGACTAGCGGGCCTGAACCAAGAGACCCAGTACTTC. Amino acid sequence: CASSYGLAGLNQETQYF.

CDR3 amino acids: CASSLYGGPYNEQFF. The CDR3 region has the DNA TGTGCCAGCAGCTTATACGGCGGGCCCTACAATGAGCAGTTCTTC. The chain is built from TRBV11-1 and TRBJ2-1, with D tentatively TRBD2 (5 bases). V was cut by 2 bases and J by 2 bases, with 10 bases left in between. CDR1 is SGHAT, CDR2 FQDESV, per germline (reference sequence). The CDR3 is 15 residues long.

This clone was observed once. This chain connects TRBV5-1 to TRBJ2-3; 7 nucleotides line up with TRBD1. Germline-derived CDR1 and CDR2 are SGHRS and YFSETQ. The J segment lost 8 bases and the V segment lost 0 bases, leaving 0 bases of the junction unmatched. This CDR3 is built from 12 residues. The CDR3 region has the DNA TGCGCCAGCAGCTTGGACAGGGGTACGCAGTATTTT. It encodes CASSLDRGTQYF.

The chain uses TRBV7-6 and TRBJ2-1; possibly TRBD2 for D (6 bases). Germline-derived CDR1 and CDR2 are SGHVS and FNYEAQ. Trimming shortened V by 1 base and J by 3 bases, and 16 bases separated the two germline ends. This CDR3 comprises 17 residues. CDR3 residues: CASSLGRAGLFYNEQFF. In DNA, the CDR3 is TGTGCCAGCAGCTTAGGGCGGGCGGGGCTGTTCTACAATGAGCAGTTCTTC.

V is TRBV5-1 and J is TRBJ2-5; 7 nucleotides align to TRBD2. Losses at the gene ends were 7 bases for V and 4 bases for J; bases not matched to a gene: 10. The V gene's germline CDR1 is SGHRS and CDR2 YFSETQ. This CDR3 is built from 14 residues. CDR3 in amino acids: CASSGEGGVETQYF. DNA of the CDR3: TGCGCCAGCTCAGGCGAGGGAGGGGTAGAGACCCAGTACTTC.

This clone appeared a single time. The chain has TRBV28 and TRBJ1-5; D may be TRBD1 (6 bases). Germline assignment: CDR1 MDHEN and CDR2 SYDVKM. V lost 6 bases, J lost 9 bases, and 21 bases lay in between. The CDR3 totals 15 residues. The CDR3 region is CASSPVDSPQGPQHF. In nucleotides, the CDR3 is TGTGCCAGCAGCCCCGTGGACAGTCCCCAAGGGCCCCAGCATTTT.

The rearrangement links TRBV4-3 to TRBJ1-4; 9 nucleotides align to TRBD1. V shed 0 bases and J 8 bases; nucleotides not matched to a gene: 7. Germline assignment: CDR1 LGHNA and CDR2 YSLEER. CDR3 length: 16 residues. The CDR3 DNA is TGCGCCAGCAGCCAAGATTACAGGGGGCAGGGAGAAAAACTGTTTTTT. Protein: CASSQDYRGQGEKLFF.

The count of this clone is one. V gene TRBV7-9 combines with J gene TRBJ1-1; D remains unclear. The V end lost 5 bases, the J end lost 2 bases, and 18 bases lay between the germline ends. Germline CDR1 reads SEHNR; CDR2 reads FQNEAQ (reference sequence). This CDR3 region has 16 residues. The CDR3 sequence: CASSGRGEHLNTEAFF. In DNA form, the CDR3 reads TGTGCCAGCAGCGGACGTGGGGAGCACCTCAACACTGAAGCTTTCTTT.